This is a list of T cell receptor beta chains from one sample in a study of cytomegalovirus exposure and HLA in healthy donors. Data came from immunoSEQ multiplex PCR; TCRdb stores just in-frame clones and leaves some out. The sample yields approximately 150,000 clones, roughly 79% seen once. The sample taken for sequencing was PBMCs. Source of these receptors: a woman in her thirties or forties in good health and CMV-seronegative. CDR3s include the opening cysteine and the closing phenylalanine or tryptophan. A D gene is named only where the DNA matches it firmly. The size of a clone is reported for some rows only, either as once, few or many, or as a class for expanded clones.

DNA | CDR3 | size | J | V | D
TGTGCCAGCAGCGCCCGGACTAGCGGGAGTGATACGCAGTATTTT | CASSARTSGSDTQYF | - | TRBJ2-3 | TRBV11-2 | TRBD2
TGTGCCAGCAGTCTTGGACTCGAGGAGTTCTTC | CASSLGLEEFF | - | TRBJ2-1 | TRBV27 | -
TGTGCCAGCAGCTCGGGACAGGGTTTCTACTACGAGCAGTACTTC | CASSSGQGFYYEQYF | once | TRBJ2-7 | TRBV7-3 | TRBD1
TGTGCCAGCAGCGTAACAGGGAGGCCGGCGGGAGATGAGCAGTTCTTC | CASSVTGRPAGDEQFF | - | TRBJ2-1 | TRBV9 | -
TGTGCCAGTAGTACCCCCATTTCCTACAATGAGCAGTTCTTC | CASSTPISYNEQFF | - | TRBJ2-1 | TRBV19 | -
TGTGCCACCGGTGGTAGCGGGAGATACGAGCAGTACTTC | CATGGSGRYEQYF | - | TRBJ2-7 | TRBV19 | TRBD2
TGTGCCAGCAGTTTAATTCGACCATCGTCAACAGTTCGAGTTAACTATGGCTACACCTTC | CASSLIRPSSTVRVNYGYTF | - | TRBJ1-2 | TRBV28 | -
TGTGCCAGTCGATTGGACAGCGAAGAGACCCAGTACTTC | CASRLDSEETQYF | - | TRBJ2-5 | TRBV6-1 | -
TGCGCCAGCAGCTTGGCAGTCCAAGAGACCCAGTACTTC | CASSLAVQETQYF | - | TRBJ2-5 | TRBV5-1 | -
TGTGCCAGCAGTTACAAGGACAGGCATCAGCCCCAGCATTTT | CASSYKDRHQPQHF | few | TRBJ1-5 | TRBV2 | TRBD1
TGTGCCAGCAGTCCCGACCTGGGTAGCCGGTCTGGAAACACCATATATTTT | CASSPDLGSRSGNTIYF | - | TRBJ1-3 | TRBV27 | -
TGCGCCAGCAGACGTGACAGGGGCTACGAGCAGTACTTC | CASRRDRGYEQYF | - | TRBJ2-7 | TRBV5-1 | TRBD1
TGCGCCAGCAGCTTGGGAGCAGGGCTGAATCAGCCCCAGCATTTT | CASSLGAGLNQPQHF | - | TRBJ1-5 | TRBV5-1 | -
TGTGCCAGCAGCTGCCTATGGCGGGGGACTATCTACGAGCAGTACTTC | CASSCLWRGTIYEQYF | - | TRBJ2-7 | TRBV11-3 | TRBD2
TGCGCCAGCAGCTTGGCCAGTGACAGGGATAAGGGTGAGCAGTTCTTC | CASSLASDRDKGEQFF | - | TRBJ2-1 | TRBV5-1 | TRBD1
TGTGCCAGCAGCTTGGGCGGGAACTCTGGAAACACCATATATTTT | CASSLGGNSGNTIYF | - | TRBJ1-3 | TRBV5-6 | -
TGCGCCAGCAGCTCCACAGGGGACCCTGGAAACACCATATATTTT | CASSSTGDPGNTIYF | - | TRBJ1-3 | TRBV5-1 | TRBD1
TGTGCCAGCAGTTTAGAAGGGAGGGGCAATCAGCCCCAGCATTTT | CASSLEGRGNQPQHF | - | TRBJ1-5 | TRBV27 | -
TGTGCCAGCAGAGGACCGACAGTGAACACTGAAGCTTTCTTT | CASRGPTVNTEAFF | - | TRBJ1-1 | TRBV6-1 | -
TGTGCCAGCAGTGAAGCGATACTCGGACTGCACGACTACAATGAGCAGTTCTTC | CASSEAILGLHDYNEQFF | - | TRBJ2-1 | TRBV2 | -
TGTGCCAGCAGCTGGCAGGGGAGCTTAACCTACGAGCAGTACTTC | CASSWQGSLTYEQYF | - | TRBJ2-7 | TRBV5-6 | -
TGTGCCAGCAGTGAAGCGTCGGGTGAGCAGTTCTTC | CASSEASGEQFF | - | TRBJ2-1 | TRBV2 | -
TGTGCCAGCTCACCTGGAGGGTCGCACACCGGGGAGCTGTTTTTT | CASSPGGSHTGELFF | once | TRBJ2-2 | TRBV18 | -
TGTGCCAGCATTCGGGGGGGGACCCAGTACTTC | CASIRGGTQYF | - | TRBJ2-5 | TRBV25-1 | TRBD2
TGCAGCGTTGTCAGGTCCGCTTCCATGAACACTGAAGCTTTCTTT | CSVVRSASMNTEAFF | - | TRBJ1-1 | TRBV29-1 | -
TGTGCCAGCAGCCCATTGGGGGGGTCTGTCGGCTACACCTTC | CASSPLGGSVGYTF | - | TRBJ1-2 | TRBV11-3 | -
TGTGCCAGCATCCCAGGCGGGCAGAATAGCAATCAGCCCCAGCATTTT | CASIPGGQNSNQPQHF | once | TRBJ1-5 | TRBV28 | -
TGCAGCGCCTCCGCAGGGTCTGGAAACACCATATATTTT | CSASAGSGNTIYF | - | TRBJ1-3 | TRBV29-1 | -
TGTGCCAGCGGCTATAGCGGGAGACCCTTGAATGAGCAGTTCTTC | CASGYSGRPLNEQFF | - | TRBJ2-1 | TRBV25-1 | TRBD2
TGTGCCAGCAGCTTAGAGTGGGGGGGAGACATTCAGTACTTC | CASSLEWGGDIQYF | - | TRBJ2-4 | TRBV7-2 | TRBD2
TGTGCCAGCAGCTTAACGCCAGGGGGTGAACAGCCCCAGCATTTT | CASSLTPGGEQPQHF | - | TRBJ1-5 | TRBV7-3 | TRBD1
TGTGCCAGCAGTGCGGGGAGACTAGGAGGGGAGCAGTACTTC | CASSAGRLGGEQYF | - | TRBJ2-5 | TRBV2 | -
TGCGCCAGCAGCTTGGGGTTGATTACAGGGAATGCTGACGAGCAGTACTTC | CASSLGLITGNADEQYF | - | TRBJ2-7 | TRBV5-1 | -
TGCGCCAGCAGCTTTGGACTGCTAAGGGAATATGGCTACACCTTC | CASSFGLLREYGYTF | once | TRBJ1-2 | TRBV5-1 | -
TGTGCCAGCGTCCTACAGGGGGCCGGCGGGGAGCTGTTTTTT | CASVLQGAGGELFF | few | TRBJ2-2 | TRBV6-6 | TRBD1
TGTGCCAGCAGCTTGGACCCAGGGACCGGGGAGCTGTTTTTT | CASSLDPGTGELFF | once | TRBJ2-2 | TRBV5-5 | -
TGTGCCAGCAGACCAAGGCTACAGGGGGCTCGAATCTACGAGCAGTACTTC | CASRPRLQGARIYEQYF | - | TRBJ2-7 | TRBV27 | TRBD1
TGTGCCAGCAGTCCCGGGACTAGCGGGAGGGAGACCCAGTACTTC | CASSPGTSGRETQYF | - | TRBJ2-5 | TRBV6-5 | TRBD2
TGTGCCAGCAGCCCTCGGACAGGCCGGGGGGGGACTGAAGCTTTCTTT | CASSPRTGRGGTEAFF | - | TRBJ1-1 | TRBV5-4 | TRBD1
TGTGCCAGTAATACAGGGGCTGGGGCCAACGTCCTGACTTTC | CASNTGAGANVLTF | - | TRBJ2-6 | TRBV19 | TRBD1
TGTGCCAGCAGCTCTACGGGAGTCAGGGAAGTTCAACATGAAAAACTGTTTTTT | CASSSTGVREVQHEKLFF | - | TRBJ1-4 | TRBV5-6 | -
TGTGCCTGGACCCGACAGGGTTATACTGAAGCTTTCTTT | CAWTRQGYTEAFF | few | TRBJ1-1 | TRBV30 | TRBD1
TGTGCCAGCAGCGCACAGGGGGCAAGTCAGCCCCAGCATTTT | CASSAQGASQPQHF | - | TRBJ1-5 | TRBV9 | TRBD1
TGTGCCAGCAGTGAAGCTAGCGGGAGTCAGAATGAGCAGTTCTTC | CASSEASGSQNEQFF | - | TRBJ2-1 | TRBV6-4 | TRBD2
TGTGCCAGCAGCCCTCCTGGACAGGGGGCCCTGGATGGCTACACCTTC | CASSPPGQGALDGYTF | - | TRBJ1-2 | TRBV14 | TRBD1
TGCGCCAGCCGAACCGGGACATCTACCTACGAGCAGTACTTC | CASRTGTSTYEQYF | - | TRBJ2-7 | TRBV5-1 | -
TGTGCCAGCAGTCGACCTGACAGAAACACTGAAGCTTTCTTT | CASSRPDRNTEAFF | - | TRBJ1-1 | TRBV6-1 | -
TGTGCCAGCAGCCAAGCCAATGAGCAGTTCTTC | CASSQANEQFF | - | TRBJ2-1 | TRBV7-9 | -
TGTGCCAGCAGTCAGGGACTAGCGGGCACCGGGGAGCTGTTTTTT | CASSQGLAGTGELFF | - | TRBJ2-2 | TRBV2 | TRBD2
TGTGCCAGCGAACAGACAGGGAAGGGCACTGAAGCTTTCTTT | CASEQTGKGTEAFF | once | TRBJ1-1 | TRBV6-5 | TRBD1
TGTGCCACCCGACAGATCCTTAACTATGGCTACACCTTC | CATRQILNYGYTF | few | TRBJ1-2 | TRBV28 | -
TGTGCCAGCAGCTTAGGGACTAGCGGGAGCGACGAGCAGTACTTC | CASSLGTSGSDEQYF | few | TRBJ2-7 | TRBV11-3 | TRBD2
TGTGCCAGCAGCCCGAACAGGGTGTCGGCCAACGTCCTGACTTTC | CASSPNRVSANVLTF | - | TRBJ2-6 | TRBV7-3 | -
TGCGCCAGCAGCTTGCTAGGAACAGATACGCAGTATTTT | CASSLLGTDTQYF | - | TRBJ2-3 | TRBV5-1 | -
TGTGCCAGCAGCTTAGACGAGGGAGAAGGGTTCTTC | CASSLDEGEGFF | - | TRBJ2-1 | TRBV7-9 | -